Shown below are 26 T cell receptor beta chains from a single sample sequenced in a study of siplizumab effects on memory and regulatory T cells. Data came from immunoSEQ multiplex PCR; TCRdb stores just in-frame clones and leaves some out. Of 80,000 to 95,000 clones in the sample, 95% were seen once. Sequencing was done on a sample of CD8+ T cells sorted from blood. These receptors were obtained from a human donor in good health.

The V call is TRBV7-9, the J call TRBJ2-3, with D tentatively TRBD2 (6 bases). V was cut by 4 bases and J by 3 bases, with 17 bases left in between. This CDR3 region has 16 residues. Germline-derived CDR1 and CDR2 are SEHNR and FQNEAQ (reference sequence). This CDR3 is CASSSILVTSTDTQYF. CDR3 nucleotides: TGTGCCAGCAGCTCCATTTTAGTGACTAGTACAGATACGCAGTATTTT.

The V and J genes are TRBV7-9 and TRBJ2-4; D is perhaps TRBD2 (5 bases). Germline-derived CDR1 and CDR2 are SEHNR and FQNEAQ (reference sequence). V lost 4 bases, J lost 0 bases, and 7 bases lay in between. The CDR3 runs to 14 residues. CDR3 protein: CASSYGLAKNIQYF. CDR3 coding DNA: TGTGCCAGCAGCTATGGACTAGCCAAAAACATTCAGTACTTC.

The chain employs TRBV19 and TRBJ2-7; D might be TRBD1 or TRBD2, each matching 5 bases. Germline CDR1 reads LNHDA; CDR2 reads SQIVND (reference sequence). The length of the CDR3 is 13 residues. Trimming stripped 5 bases from V and 3 bases from J, with 11 bases between. The DNA for the CDR3 is TGTGCCAGTAGTCCGGGGACCCACTACGAGCAGTACTTC. It is translated as CASSPGTHYEQYF.

The chain is built from TRBV9 and TRBJ2-2; the D is unclear. Germline CDR1 SGDLS, CDR2 YYNGEE. The CDR3 loop spans 13 amino acids. V lost 4 bases to trimming and J lost 4 bases, with 8 bases between them. The CDR3 DNA reads as TGTGCCAGCAGCCCCGCGTTCACCGGGGAGCTGTTTTTT. Amino acid sequence: CASSPAFTGELFF.

The chain employs TRBV6-1 and TRBJ1-5; no clear D gene. The CDR3 runs to 14 residues. Germline V gene sequence: CDR1 MNHNS, CDR2 SASEGT. The ends were cut back, 2 bases at V and 1 base at J, with 6 bases in the middle. The CDR3 here is CASSEMGSNQPQHF. In nucleotides, the CDR3 is TGTGCCAGCAGTGAAATGGGCAGCAATCAGCCCCAGCATTTT.

V and J are TRBV13 and TRBJ2-1, with D possibly matching TRBD2 (5 bases). From germline, CDR1 is PRHDT and CDR2 FYEKMQ (reference sequence). V lost 4 bases and J lost 6, with 16 bases in between. The CDR3 is 15 amino acids. CDR3 in amino acids: CASSSSPTSPNEQFF. The CDR3 nucleotides are TGTGCCAGCAGCTCCAGTCCCACTAGTCCCAATGAGCAGTTCTTC.

The chain's CDR3 is CASSRLAMAYEQYF. The CDR3 DNA sequence: TGTGCCAGCAGCAGACTAGCGATGGCCTACGAGCAGTACTTC. The rearrangement links TRBV6-5 to TRBJ2-7; 8 bases align to TRBD2. J was trimmed by 2 bases and V by 6 bases; bases with no gene match: 6. Germline CDR1 and CDR2: MNHEY and SVGAGI. The CDR3 is 14 residues long.

The V gene is TRBV9, the J gene TRBJ2-2, with D perhaps matching TRBD2 (6 bases). Trimming removed 6 bases from V and 1 base from J, with 7 bases in between. CDR3 length equals 13 residues. Germline V gene data show CDR1 as SGDLS and CDR2 as YYNGEE. Here the CDR3 DNA reads TGTGCCAGCACGCGGGAGAACACCGGGGAGCTGTTTTTT. Translated: CASTRENTGELFF.

J is TRBJ2-7 and V is TRBV4-1; 8 bases align to TRBD2. The CDR3 has 17 amino acids. The germline V gene has CDR1 MGHRA and CDR2 YSYEKL. After removal of 1 base from V and 0 bases from J, the junction contained 8 bases not matched to a gene. The CDR3 DNA sequence: TGCGCCAGCAGCCAAGTTGCACTAGCGGTGAGCTCCTACGAGCAGTACTTC. Translating it yields CASSQVALAVSSYEQYF.

Concerning this clone: Other DNA sequences in this sample translate to the same CDR3. The CDR3 loop is CASSVNGGEQFF. The DNA for the CDR3 is TGTGCCAGCAGCGTCAATGGGGGAGAGCAGTTCTTC. The genes are TRBV9 and TRBJ2-1, with D perhaps being TRBD1 or TRBD2 (5 bases each). Germline V lookup: CDR1 SGDLS, CDR2 YYNGEE. The CDR3 is 12 amino acids. Trimming took 2 bases from V and 10 from J, leaving 10 bases between them.

The J gene is TRBJ2-1, the V gene TRBV4-2; D possibly corresponds to TRBD2 (6 bases). Trimming stripped 0 bases from V and 6 bases from J, with 12 bases between. This CDR3 region has 15 residues. The V gene's germline CDR1 is LGHNA and CDR2 YNFKEQ. CDR3 sequence (DNA): TGTGCCAGCAGCCAAGAGGGACTCGGGGGCAATGAGCAGTTCTTC. It encodes CASSQEGLGGNEQFF.

This clone is a singleton in its sample. The chain has TRBV15 and TRBJ2-5; 7 bases match TRBD1. Germline values: CDR1 LNHNV, CDR2 YYDKDF (reference sequence). V shed 3 bases, J shed 3 bases, and the junction held 7 bases outside the gene matches. The CDR3 runs to 15 residues. In DNA form, the CDR3 reads TGTGCCACCAGCAGGGACAGGTTATTAAAAGAGACCCAGTACTTC. Protein sequence: CATSRDRLLKETQYF.

The J gene is TRBJ1-2, the V gene TRBV4-2, with D possibly being TRBD1 (6 bases). The CDR3 spans 16 residues. Trimming took 5 bases from V and 3 from J, leaving 19 bases between them. Germline CDR1 LGHNA, CDR2 YNFKEQ. Written as DNA, the CDR3 is TGTGCCAGCAGCAACCCGATCGGGGGGCGCGACTATGGCTACACCTTC. It codes for CASSNPIGGRDYGYTF.

The rearrangement uses TRBV19 and TRBJ2-7; 8 bases align to TRBD2. V trimming: 6 bases; J trimming: 7 bases; junction bases outside the gene matches: 14. This CDR3 has 15 amino acids. CDR1 and CDR2 (germline): LNHDA, SQIVND (reference sequence). CDR3 loop: CASSYGWREVEEQYF. The CDR3 nucleotides read TGTGCCAGTAGCTACGGGTGGCGGGAGGTGGAGGAGCAGTACTTC.

The chain joins TRBV6-5 to TRBJ2-2; 7 bases are shared with TRBD1. CDR1 is MNHEY and CDR2 is SVGAGI in the germline V gene. The CDR3 runs 14 residues. V lost 2 bases, J lost 6 bases, and 3 bases stayed unmatched. CDR3 nucleotides: TGTGCCAGCAGTTACGGGACAGTCGCCGGGGAGCTGTTTTTT. It specifies CASSYGTVAGELFF.

This rearrangement joins TRBV19 to TRBJ1-2; 10 bases are shared with TRBD1. The CDR3 has 15 residues. V was pared by 1 base and J by 6 bases, with 5 bases of the junction left unmatched. Germline assignment: CDR1 LNHDA and CDR2 SQIVND (reference sequence). The CDR3 DNA follows: TGTGCCAGTAGTATAGTTTGGACAGGGGGTCATGGCTACACCTTC. Protein product: CASSIVWTGGHGYTF. Full variable domain (outside the CDR3, taken from reference TRBV19 and TRBJ1-2): DGGITQSPKYLFRKEGQNVTLSCEQNLNHDAMYWYRQDPGQGLRLIYYSQIVNDFQKGDIAEGYSVSREKKESFPLTVTSAQKNPTAFYLCASSIVWTGGHGYTFGSGTRLTVV.

The chain recombines TRBV9 with TRBJ2-5; TRBD1 agrees at 7 bases. Trimming at V came to 4 bases and at J to 3 bases, leaving 6 bases not matched to a gene. CDR1 SGDLS and CDR2 YYNGEE come from the germline V gene. The CDR3 totals 14 residues. The CDR3 DNA is TGTGCCAGCAGCCCCCGGGACAGAGAAGAGACCCAGTACTTC. Its translation is CASSPRDREETQYF.

This rearrangement joins TRBV10-3 to TRBJ2-3; D remains unclear. Trimming left V 2 bases short and J 5 bases short, with 5 bases between. Germline V gene lookup returns CDR1 ENHRY and CDR2 SYGVKD. The length of the CDR3 is 12 residues. CDR3 sequence: CAISEPRDTQYF. CDR3 nucleotide sequence: TGTGCCATCAGTGAGCCCCGAGATACGCAGTATTTT.

This rearrangement joins TRBV19 to TRBJ2-7; 12 nucleotides line up with TRBD2. This CDR3 has 14 residues. Germline CDR1 LNHDA, CDR2 SQIVND (reference sequence). V shed 5 bases and J 3 bases; nucleotides not matched to a gene: 2. CDR3 DNA: TGTGCCAGTAGTTCGGGACTAGCGGGCTACGAGCAGTACTTC. It yields the protein CASSSGLAGYEQYF.

This clone was recorded only once. The chain employs TRBV29-1 and TRBJ2-7; possible D gene TRBD1, 6 bases. Germline V gives CDR1 SQVTM, CDR2 ANQGSEA. Trimming shortened V by 1 base and J by 3 bases, and 7 bases separated the two germline ends. CDR3 length: 12 residues. The CDR3 is CSVEVRGYEQYF. CDR3 DNA: TGCAGCGTTGAAGTCAGGGGCTACGAGCAGTACTTC.

This chain connects TRBV19 to TRBJ2-1, with TRBD2 identical over 7 bases. Germline V gene data show CDR1 as LNHDA and CDR2 as SQIVND (reference sequence). The CDR3 runs 13 residues. J lost 7 bases, V lost 7 bases, and 7 bases had no gene match. CDR3 nucleotide sequence: TGTGCCAGTATCGGCGGGAGAGGGAATGAGCAGTTCTTC. Translation: CASIGGRGNEQFF.

The chain links TRBV4-1 to TRBJ2-5; D unclear. The CDR3 extends over 12 amino acids. V lost 0 bases and J lost 4, with 3 bases in between. Germline loops: CDR1 MGHRA, CDR2 YSYEKL. CDR3: CASSQDRETQYF. Written as DNA, the CDR3 is TGCGCCAGCAGCCAAGATCGAGAGACCCAGTACTTC.

Only one count was recorded for this clone. This chain links TRBV29-1 with TRBJ1-2, with D perhaps TRBD1 (5 bases). Germline CDR1 reads SQVTM; CDR2 reads ANQGSEA. Trimming stripped 7 bases from V and 5 bases from J, with 20 bases between. The CDR3 loop spans 14 amino acids. The CDR3 nucleotides read TGCAGCGCCGGTGGGGACCCCGTATGGTATGGCTACACCTTC. Its translation is CSAGGDPVWYGYTF.

The chain uses TRBV6-1 and TRBJ2-2; 7 bases map to TRBD1. V was clipped by 1 base and J by 3 bases; unmatched bases: 5. Per germline, CDR1 MNHNS and CDR2 SASEGT. The CDR3 totals 16 residues. The CDR3 DNA reads as TGTGCCAGCAGTGAAGAAACAGGGGTTTACACCGGGGAGCTGTTTTTT. Its translation is CASSEETGVYTGELFF.

The chain uses TRBV7-9 and TRBJ2-6, with unresolved D. CDR1 SEHNR and CDR2 FQNEAQ come from the germline V gene (reference sequence). The CDR3 extends over 16 amino acids. V lost 5 bases, J lost 0 bases, and 11 bases lay in between. The CDR3 here is CASSPLMDSGANVLTF. CDR3 sequence (DNA): TGTGCCAGCAGCCCACTGATGGACTCTGGGGCCAACGTCCTGACTTTC.

The V gene is TRBV5-1, the J gene TRBJ2-7; weak D call: TRBD1 (6 bases). The germline V gene encodes CDR1 SGHRS and CDR2 YFSETQ. V was clipped by 0 bases and J by 2 bases, with 12 bases between them. There are 15 residues in the CDR3. The CDR3 protein is CASSLEQGHPYEQYF. The CDR3 DNA follows: TGCGCCAGCAGCTTGGAACAGGGACACCCCTACGAGCAGTACTTC.